These 20 T cell receptor beta chains originate from one sample sequenced in a study of blood T cell repertoires in COVID-19. TCRdb's table, derived via immunoSEQ multiplex PCR, lists solely in-frame clones and lacks some. The sample shows roughly 410,000 clones, over 75% of them seen only once. Sequences were obtained from peripheral blood. These TCRs come from a woman aged 60-70 years with COVID-19, enrolled during active disease.

Only one count was recorded for this clone. This chain links TRBV27 with TRBJ1-1; 8 nucleotides match TRBD1. V lost 5 bases, J lost 6 bases, and 5 bases stayed unmatched. CDR3 length: 13 amino acids. CDR1 MNHEY and CDR2 SMNVEV come from the germline V gene (reference sequence). The CDR3 loop is CASSRTGIAEAFF. CDR3 nucleotides: TGTGCCAGCAGTCGGACAGGGATCGCTGAAGCTTTCTTT.

For the CDR3, the DNA is TGCGCCAGCAGTGTAGTCTACGAGCAGTACTTC. This gives the protein CASSVVYEQYF. This chain uses TRBV10-2 with TRBJ2-7; D is undetermined. The CDR3 contains 11 residues. From germline, CDR1 is WSHSY and CDR2 SAAADI. Trimming stripped 4 bases from V and 3 bases from J, with 4 bases between.

With respect to this clone: The same CDR3 also results from other DNA sequences found in this sample. This chain connects TRBV5-5 to TRBJ2-7; 9 positions agree with TRBD2. The CDR3 contains 15 residues. In germline, CDR1 is SGHKS, CDR2 YYEKEE (reference sequence). Unmatched junction bases numbered 5, after V lost 0 bases and J lost 4 bases. The CDR3 DNA sequence: TGTGCCAGCAGCTTGGGGGGCGGGGGGGCATACGAGCAGTACTTC. This translates into CASSLGGGGAYEQYF.

The gene calls are TRBV28 and TRBJ2-2; 10 positions match TRBD1. V shed 11 bases, J shed 0 bases, and the junction held 9 bases outside the gene matches. CDR3 size: 16 residues. CDR1 MDHEN and CDR2 SYDVKM come from the germline V gene. CDR3 sequence reads: CAAWDRGGSNTGELFF. DNA of the CDR3: TGTGCCGCCTGGGACAGGGGAGGCTCGAACACCGGGGAGCTGTTTTTT.

This clone was observed a single time. This rearrangement joins TRBV12-3 or TRBV12-4 to TRBJ1-5; weak D call: TRBD1 (6 bases). V lost 6 bases and J 3 bases, leaving 9 bases between the germline ends. This CDR3 spans 13 amino acids. CDR3 DNA: TGTGCCAGCAGGGGGACAAACAATCAGCCCCAGCATTTT. Translated, it gives CASRGTNNQPQHF.

The J gene is TRBJ1-2, the V gene TRBV28; D perhaps matches TRBD1 (6 bases). Trimming left V 7 bases short and J 5 bases short, with 17 bases between. CDR3 size: 14 residues. CDR1 MDHEN and CDR2 SYDVKM come from the germline V gene. The CDR3: CASTRGPGVYGYTF. Written as DNA, the CDR3 is TGTGCCAGCACCAGAGGGCCAGGGGTATATGGCTACACCTTC.

The genes are TRBV29-1 and TRBJ2-5, with D tentatively TRBD2 (5 bases). Trimming left V 4 bases short and J 4 bases short, with 10 bases between. The germline V gene encodes CDR1 SQVTM and CDR2 ANQGSEA. The CDR3 covers 12 residues. CDR3 in amino acids: CSVVRRIETQYF. The CDR3 DNA reads as TGCAGCGTTGTACGGAGGATAGAGACCCAGTACTTC.

The rearrangement uses TRBV7-9 and TRBJ2-2, with D maybe TRBD2 (5 bases). CDR1 is SEHNR, CDR2 FQNEAQ, per germline (reference sequence). CDR3 size: 13 residues. Trimming stripped 4 bases from V and 4 bases from J, with 7 bases between. The CDR3, as DNA: TGTGCCAGCAGCTATGGAGGCACCGGGGAGCTGTTTTTT. It yields the protein CASSYGGTGELFF. The full variable domain, rest sourced from reference TRBV7-9 and TRBJ2-2, is DTGVSQNPRHKITKRGQNVTFRCDPISEHNRLYWYRQTLGQGPEFLTYFQNEAQLEKSRLLSDRFSAERPKGSFSTLEIQRTEQGDSAMYLCASSYGGTGELFFGEGSRLTVL.

This rearrangement joins TRBV6-5 to TRBJ2-7, with 8 bases lining up with TRBD2. The V gene end was trimmed by 5 bases and the J gene end by 4 bases; junction bases not matched to a gene: 10. Germline CDR1 MNHEY, CDR2 SVGAGI. The CDR3 consists of 15 residues. The CDR3 DNA sequence: TGTGCCAGCAGTCCAGCGGGGGCCTCACGATACGAGCAGTACTTC. Translation: CASSPAGASRYEQYF.

The V and J genes are TRBV19 and TRBJ1-5; 7 bases line up with TRBD1. J was trimmed by 5 bases and V by 6 bases; bases with no gene match: 16. This CDR3 comprises 17 residues. Germline values: CDR1 LNHDA, CDR2 SQIVND (reference sequence). CDR3 sequence: CASRPPLHRGEDQPQHF. CDR3 in DNA: TGTGCCAGTAGACCCCCCCTTCACAGGGGCGAGGATCAGCCCCAGCATTTT.

This clone came up a few times. J is TRBJ1-1 and V is TRBV19, with D possibly TRBD1 on 5 matching bases. The CDR3 has 13 residues. Looked up from germline, CDR1 is LNHDA and CDR2 is SQIVND (reference sequence). Trimming pared 3 bases from V and 9 bases from J, leaving 14 bases between. The CDR3 bases are TGTGCCAGTAGTATCGGGCAGGGCGAGAAAGCTTTCTTT. Translating it yields CASSIGQGEKAFF.

Worth noting for this clone: The sample carries other DNA sequences with the same CDR3. The rearrangement links TRBV7-6 to TRBJ2-1, with TRBD1 matching 8 bases. V was pared by 5 bases and J by 7 bases, with 4 bases of the junction left unmatched. CDR1 and CDR2 (germline): SGHVS, FNYEAQ. There are 13 residues in the CDR3. The CDR3 sequence is CASSLDRGNEQFF. CDR3 nucleotides: TGTGCCAGCAGCCTCGACAGGGGAAATGAGCAGTTCTTC.

The chain has TRBV6-2 or TRBV6-3 and TRBJ1-5; perhaps TRBD1 as D (5 bases). V lost 1 base to trimming and J lost 4 bases, with 8 bases between them. Germline assignment: CDR1 MNHEY and CDR2 SVGEGT. This CDR3 is 14 amino acids long. The DNA of the CDR3 is TGTGCCAGCAGTTACTGGGGCAGGAATCAGCCCCAGCATTTT. Amino acid sequence: CASSYWGRNQPQHF.

The chain combines TRBV19 with TRBJ1-6, with 8 bases fitting TRBD1. The CDR3 totals 15 residues. Germline V lookup: CDR1 LNHDA, CDR2 SQIVND (reference sequence). J gave up 8 bases and V 1 base, and 4 bases lay outside the gene matches. CDR3 sequence: CASSIGAGGDSPLHF. The DNA for the CDR3 is TGTGCCAGTAGTATAGGAGCAGGGGGCGATTCACCCCTCCACTTT.

This rearrangement joins TRBV28 to TRBJ2-1; 8 bases align to TRBD1. J was trimmed by 5 bases and V by 4 bases; bases with no gene match: 10. Per the germline V gene, CDR1 is MDHEN and CDR2 is SYDVKM. The CDR3 has 16 residues. The CDR3 DNA reads as TGTGCCAGCAGTTCTCCAGGGGGCGCATCCCACAATGAGCAGTTCTTC. Translating gives CASSSPGGASHNEQFF.

The chain carries TRBV5-1 and TRBJ2-7; perhaps TRBD1 as D (5 bases). Deletions cut 4 bases from V and 6 bases from J, with 14 bases between. The germline CDR1 and CDR2 sequences are SGHRS and YFSETQ. The CDR3 totals 13 residues. The CDR3 is CASSPVWGGEQYF. The CDR3 bases are TGCGCCAGCAGCCCAGTTTGGGGCGGCGAGCAGTACTTC.

The chain is built from TRBV11-2 and TRBJ2-1; TRBD1 aligns across 8 bases. The CDR3 has 14 amino acids. Germline CDR1 is SGHAT and CDR2 is FQNNGV. The V segment lost 7 bases and the J segment 8 bases; nucleotides outside the gene matches: 10. The CDR3 loop reads CASTPDRVIDEQFF. The CDR3 DNA reads as TGTGCCAGCACCCCGGACAGGGTTATTGATGAGCAGTTCTTC.

The chain recombines TRBV19 with TRBJ2-3; 10 bases match TRBD2. J gave up 3 bases and V 5 bases, and 11 bases lay outside the gene matches. Germline V gene data show CDR1 as LNHDA and CDR2 as SQIVND (reference sequence). The CDR3 loop spans 17 amino acids. The CDR3 bases are TGTGCCAGTAGTCCACACCAACTAGCGGGGCCAACAGATACGCAGTATTTT. As protein: CASSPHQLAGPTDTQYF. The full variable domain, with the rest looked up from reference TRBV19 and TRBJ2-3, is DGGITQSPKYLFRKEGQNVTLSCEQNLNHDAMYWYRQDPGQGLRLIYYSQIVNDFQKGDIAEGYSVSREKKESFPLTVTSAQKNPTAFYLCASSPHQLAGPTDTQYFGPGTRLTVL.

The chain uses TRBV6-5 and TRBJ2-3; unclear D gene. Germline loops: CDR1 MNHEY, CDR2 SVGAGI. With 5 bases removed from V and 0 bases from J, the gap between germline ends came to 12 bases. The CDR3 contains 15 residues. DNA for the CDR3: TGTGCCAGCAGTCCCTTGAGGTTTAGCACAGATACGCAGTATTTT. Residues: CASSPLRFSTDTQYF.

This chain connects TRBV5-1 to TRBJ2-3; 7 bases line up with TRBD2. The CDR3 loop spans 19 amino acids. CDR1 is SGHRS and CDR2 is YFSETQ in the germline V gene. With V trimmed by 1 base and J by 4 bases, 18 bases remained unmatched. The CDR3 bases are TGCGCCAGCAGCTTGCCGCCATATGGACTAGTCCCAGGGTCAGATACGCAGTATTTT. Translation: CASSLPPYGLVPGSDTQYF. Drawing the rest from reference TRBV5-1 and TRBJ2-3, the complete variable domain is KAGVTQTPRYLIKTRGQQVTLSCSPISGHRSVSWYQQTPGQGLQFLFEYFSETQRNKGNFPGRFSGRQFSNSRSEMNVSTLELGDSALYLCASSLPPYGLVPGSDTQYFGPGTRLTVL.